Each of the 6 T cell receptor beta chains below was sequenced from the same sample in a study of CD8+CD57+ T cells in acquired aplastic anemia. Patients selected for sequencing had displayed CD8+CD57+ cell expansion by flow cytometry. Genomic DNA, serving as template, underwent TCR beta VDJ and CDR3 profiling. One entry per CDR3 protein, called by TCRdb with MiXCR from the reads. The repertoire includes around 200,000 distinct CDR3 sequences, approximately 48% of them detected once, and roughly 13% sits in the top ten. Specimen: sorted CD4+, CD8+, or CD8+CD57+ T cells (not recorded which) from PBMCs. The receptors were gathered from a human donor with aplastic anemia.

The chain joins TRBV5-4 to TRBJ2-1; 12 nucleotides align to TRBD2. Germline CDR1 and CDR2: SGHNT and YYREEE (reference sequence). The CDR3 loop spans 20 amino acids. The junction had 15 bases not matched to a gene; V was cut back by 1 base and J by 4 bases. The CDR3 loop is CASSLFLALFGTSGYNEQFF. CDR3 DNA: TGTGCCAGCAGCTTGTTTCTGGCGTTGTTCGGGACTAGCGGGTACAATGAGCAGTTCTTC.

This clonotype appeared many times. This chain joins TRBV6-1 and TRBJ1-6; weak D call: TRBD1 (5 bases). Trimming left V 3 bases short and J 5 bases short, with 5 bases between. The CDR3 runs to 13 residues. Per the germline V gene, CDR1 is MNHNS and CDR2 is SASEGT. The CDR3 nucleotides read TGTGCCAGCAGTGACAGGGATAATTCACCCCTCCACTTT. Translating it yields CASSDRDNSPLHF.

This clonotype was seen a single time. A read error is possible here, since a much larger clone lies one base away. Since no conserved phenylalanine or tryptophan closes the CDR3, a read error is the likely cause. The V call is TRBV6-1, the J call TRBJ2-7; the D is unclear. Germline V gives CDR1 MNHNS, CDR2 SASEGT. The CDR3 contains 13 residues. Trimming took off 10 bases at V and 3 bases at J, with 16 bases between the two ends. The CDR3 sequence is CATQSITGYEQYL. The CDR3 region has the DNA TGTGCCACCCAGAGTATAACCGGCTACGAGCAGTACCTC.

This clonotype was detected a few times. The CDR3 DNA sequence: TGCAGTGCTAGAGATCTGGACAGGGCCTATGGCTACACCTTC. It specifies CSARDLDRAYGYTF. This chain connects TRBV20-1 to TRBJ1-2, with 8 bases that match TRBD1. Trimming at V came to 0 bases and at J to 4 bases, leaving 4 bases not matched to a gene. The CDR3 sequence is 14 residues long. The germline gives CDR1 DFQATT, CDR2 SNEGSKA (reference sequence).

This sequence joins TRBV5-6 and TRBJ1-2; the D gene is possibly TRBD1 (5 bases). The germline V gene has CDR1 SGHDT and CDR2 YYEEEE. The CDR3 has 19 amino acids. V lost 0 bases and J lost 3, with 24 bases in between. The DNA of the CDR3 is TGTGCCAGCAGCTTGGAAGGAACGAGGCACAGGACAATGGACTATGGCTACACCTTC. This gives the protein CASSLEGTRHRTMDYGYTF.

This clonotype was observed at least ten times. This chain uses TRBV12-3 or TRBV12-4 with TRBJ2-3; TRBD2 agrees at 13 bases. The junction had 12 bases not matched to a gene; V was cut back by 8 bases and J by 10 bases. The CDR3 spans 15 residues. The CDR3 nucleotides are TGTGCCAGCCGGGGCGGGACTAGCGGGGCCTATGCGCAGTATTTT. Protein: CASRGGTSGAYAQYF.